This T cell receptor beta chain came from a study of human T cells and chemical hapten exposure (TCRdb year 2021). Turning to the overall study: For sensitization, 2% DPC in acetone was applied to a roughly 2 cm by roughly 2 cm area of upper inner arm skin. Patch testing on the upper back used Finn chambers containing 0.01% DPC, with scoring done after 6 days according to International Contact Dermatitis Research Group standards. Throughout the roughly 24-week study period, patients were also given weekly therapeutic DPC doses on the scalp. In alopecia patients, the study followed how the peripheral blood TCR repertoire changed in vivo over primary and secondary sensitization to diphenylcyclopropenone (DPC), a hapten. For TCR sequencing, blood came from over 25 alopecia patients at anywhere from one to four time points (pre-sensitization, 2, 6 and 24 weeks). Libraries were combined into a pool for sequencing, and differences in TCR yield between samples came mainly from small differences in library volumes within the pool. Blood samples were taken from patients before sensitization (week 0) and at 2, 6 and about 24 weeks after DPC sensitization. The mostly female patient cohort included alopecia areata with under or over 50% scalp involvement, alopecia totalis and alopecia universalis. The research as a whole found: After repeated subsampling, changes were observed in the strength of the expansion versus patch-test correlation and in the threshold at which the correlation became significant. DPC sensitization did not change how many TCRs were above 1 in 1000 frequency, and no evidence was found of alterations in global repertoire structure. The number of PT1 expanded TCRs positively correlated with patch test score, significant at thresholds 8, 16 and 32 but not 4. Compared with pre-sensitization or healthy control sets, expanded TCRs formed significantly more large CDR3 similarity clusters, which is consistent with antigen-driven responses. Because all patients had alopecia, a presumed autoimmune disease, the immune response of the patients might differ from that of healthy individuals.

The library was obtained by RACE. TCRdb names NextSeq 500 as the instrument used. During library preparation, unique molecular identifiers were attached to individual cDNA molecules so that TCRs could be counted in a quantitative, reproducible way. For every blood RNA sample, sequencing covered both the TCR alpha and TCR beta chains. The original pipeline was this. A median of roughly 99,000 TCRs per sample was observed, with a range of roughly 23,224 to 700,000. V, J and CDR3 annotation of the TCR reads was carried out using the Decombinator software suite. Every sample was subsampled to the same number of TCRs (28,000) for the PS versus PT1 abundance plots. Expanded TCRs were defined as absent before sensitization and observed at least eight times at the 2-week time point. The public reads were reanalyzed by TCRdb: fastp trimming at Q25, MiXCR alignment, in-frame beta chains only. Rows merge per CDR3 protein into single entries with the most common DNA and genes. The V and J calls, along with clone size, are taken from TCRdb and not from the paper's own processing. The sample table shows more than 85,000 distinct CDR3 sequences, and approximately 36% are seen once. The ten largest clones take up around 2.8% of the sample.

Interpreted using the paper, the time point label stands for: patch test 3, about 24 weeks after DPC sensitization. The sample's treatment or condition label is to be understood as: therapeutic diphenylcyclopropenone sensitization with weekly scalp DPC. At every patch-test visit, the blood draw took place before the patch test was put on. Patients were considered eligible if aged 18 to 70, diagnosed with alopecia and deemed suitable for DPC therapy, and patients were excluded if pregnant. Total RNA was isolated from unfractionated whole blood collected in Tempus Blood RNA tubes. To note about this clonotype: Its antigen has not been determined. Qualities for individual bases were not recorded, and no much larger clone is one base off.

CDR1 and CDR2 (SQVTM, ANQGSEA) derive from the germline V gene. Taken from cysteine to phenylalanine, the CDR3 has 19 residues. Only the CDR3 portion is preserved as DNA: 57 bases, with reading frame beginning at the first base. V is reduced by 1 base and J by 3 bases, leaving a spacing of 26 bases between them. The TCR comes from a man aged 35-49 years with alopecia areata. Some clones in this sample may be carry-over from other donors' samples. The chain links TRBV29-1 with TRBJ2-3; 5 matching bases give a weak D call of TRBD2. Material: whole blood, obtained in connection with sensitization to the hapten diphenylcyclopropenone (DPC). The DNA reads TGCAGCGTTGAAGGCTATAGCGCCCGAACGCTAGACTATACAGATACGCAGTATTTT. This sequence encodes CSVEGYSARTLDYTDTQYF.